Listed here are 5 T cell receptor beta chains from one sample, sequenced in a study of cytomegalovirus exposure and HLA in healthy donors. The PCR had 60 Vbeta and 13 Jbeta primers. Profiling relied on immunoSEQ multiplex PCR, and the TCRdb table lists in-frame clones only, not all of them. The sample lists more than 60,000 clones, around 76% occurring once. Sequencing was performed on PBMCs. The source of these receptors is a man between 18 and 35 years old in good health and CMV-seronegative.

This clone was detected once. CDR3 protein: CASSLRTSGGPKTQYF. CDR3 coding DNA: TGTGCCAGCAGCTTACGGACTAGCGGGGGGCCTAAGACCCAGTACTTC. The chain is built from TRBV7-9 and TRBJ2-5, with 14 bases lining up with TRBD2. Germline V gives CDR1 SEHNR, CDR2 FQNEAQ (reference sequence). Trimming took 2 bases from V and 6 from J; bases not matched to a gene: 5. The CDR3 has 16 residues.

The V call is TRBV2, the J call TRBJ2-7, with D possibly TRBD1 on 6 matching bases. V lost 1 base to trimming and J lost 8 bases, with 15 bases between them. CDR1 SNHLY and CDR2 FYNNEI come from the germline V gene. CDR3 length: 14 amino acids. The CDR3 coding sequence is TGTGCCAGCAGTGAAGTCGGGGACAAGCGCAAGCAGTACGTC. It encodes CASSEVGDKRKQYV.

The rearrangement uses TRBV28 and TRBJ1-2; D not resolved. The CDR3 has 14 residues. Germline CDR1 reads MDHEN; CDR2 reads SYDVKM. V was pared by 2 bases and J by 8 bases, with 15 bases between. As DNA, the CDR3 is TGTGCCAGCAGTTTAAGTTCCAACCTATGGGGCTACACCTTC. It codes for CASSLSSNLWGYTF.

In its sample, this clone was seen a few times. The genes are TRBV5-4 and TRBJ1-1; TRBD1 matches at 8 bases. CDR3 size: 13 residues. Per the germline V gene, CDR1 is SGHNT and CDR2 is YYREEE (reference sequence). V lost 2 bases, J lost 4 bases, and 1 base stayed unmatched. The CDR3 sequence is CASSFDRGTEAFF. CDR3 DNA: TGTGCCAGCAGCTTCGACAGGGGCACTGAAGCTTTCTTT.

This chain joins TRBV29-1 and TRBJ1-5, with no clear D. Trimming left V 0 bases short and J 9 bases short, with 9 bases between. The CDR3 loop spans 12 amino acids. Germline lookup yields CDR1 SQVTM and CDR2 ANQGSEA. CDR3: CSVEETSGPQHF. CDR3 DNA sequence: TGCAGCGTTGAAGAGACTAGCGGGCCCCAGCATTTT.